These 20 T cell receptor beta chains were sequenced from one sample in a study of cytomegalovirus exposure and HLA in healthy donors. The PCR was carried out with 60 Vbeta primers and 13 Jbeta primers. The assay was immunoSEQ multiplex PCR, and TCRdb's table has in-frame clones only and misses some. The table shows some 120,000 clones, with about 85% occurring only once. The sequencing sample was made of PBMCs. The receptors come from a woman aged 30 to 39 in good health and CMV-seropositive.

This chain uses TRBV28 with TRBJ1-4; the D gene is possibly TRBD1 (5 bases). CDR3 length equals 14 residues. Germline CDR1 is MDHEN and CDR2 is SYDVKM. V gave up 2 bases and J gave up 6 bases, with 10 bases separating them. In DNA form, the CDR3 reads TGTGCCAGCAGTTTAGCGACAGTTTATGAAAAACTGTTTTTT. Translated: CASSLATVYEKLFF.

The chain couples TRBV15 to TRBJ2-6, with unresolved D. V lost 0 bases, J lost 0 bases, and 6 bases lay in between. The V gene's germline CDR1 is LNHNV and CDR2 YYDKDF (reference sequence). The CDR3 has 16 amino acids. The CDR3 loop is CATSRDLSSGANVLTF. For the CDR3, the DNA is TGTGCCACCAGCAGAGATCTGTCCTCTGGGGCCAACGTCCTGACTTTC.

The V call is TRBV6-6, the J call TRBJ2-1; D possibly corresponds to TRBD1 (6 bases). Germline-derived CDR1 and CDR2 are MNHNY and SVGAGI (reference sequence). The CDR3 is 12 amino acids. Trimming stripped 8 bases from V and 10 bases from J, with 15 bases between. CDR3 in amino acids: CASGGTGKEQFF. In DNA form, the CDR3 reads TGTGCCAGCGGGGGCACAGGTAAAGAGCAGTTCTTC.

The chain combines TRBV10-3 with TRBJ1-1, with 7 bases lining up with TRBD1. The CDR3 extends over 14 amino acids. The V segment lost 5 bases and the J segment 5 bases; nucleotides outside the gene matches: 8. The V gene's germline CDR1 is ENHRY and CDR2 SYGVKD. The CDR3, as DNA: TGTGCCATCAGTCACACAGGGGAGGTAACTGAAGCTTTCTTT. Translated, it gives CAISHTGEVTEAFF.

The J gene is TRBJ1-1, the V gene TRBV28; 9 positions agree with TRBD1. In germline, CDR1 is MDHEN, CDR2 SYDVKM. The trim removed 6 bases at V and 6 bases at J, leaving 8 bases unmatched. The CDR3 loop spans 14 amino acids. In DNA, the CDR3 is TGTGCCAGCAGCCCCGGGACAGGGTACTCTGAAGCTTTCTTT. It yields the protein CASSPGTGYSEAFF. Drawing the rest from reference TRBV28 and TRBJ1-1, the complete variable domain is DVKVTQSSRYLVKRTGEKVFLECVQDMDHENMFWYRQDPGLGLRLIYFSYDVKMKEKGDIPEGYSVSREKKERFSLILESASTNQTSMYLCASSPGTGYSEAFFGQGTRLTVV.

The chain combines TRBV29-1 with TRBJ2-1; D is possibly TRBD1 (6 bases). CDR1 and CDR2 (germline): SQVTM, ANQGSEA. The CDR3 loop spans 15 amino acids. V was clipped by 8 bases and J by 0 bases, with 17 bases between them. The CDR3 DNA is TGCAGCTCCTGGGGCGTGGACAGCTCCTACAATGAGCAGTTCTTC. It yields the protein CSSWGVDSSYNEQFF.

The chain carries TRBV28 and TRBJ2-5; 7 bases match TRBD2. This CDR3 spans 14 amino acids. Germline assignment: CDR1 MDHEN and CDR2 SYDVKM. The trim removed 6 bases at V and 5 bases at J, leaving 9 bases unmatched. This CDR3 reads CASRSGDYRETQYF. The CDR3 DNA follows: TGTGCCAGCAGGTCTGGGGACTATCGGGAGACCCAGTACTTC.

The chain combines TRBV28 with TRBJ2-7, with D possibly TRBD2 on 6 matching bases. Looked up from germline, CDR1 is MDHEN and CDR2 is SYDVKM. This CDR3 is 15 amino acids long. Trimming cost V 7 bases and J 9 bases, with 25 bases left between them. The CDR3, as DNA: TGTGCCAGCACCTACGGGGGTAGCGGAGGCACGGGGCAGTACTTC. Residues: CASTYGGSGGTGQYF.

The rearrangement uses TRBV2 and TRBJ1-2; D perhaps matches TRBD1 (6 bases). V was clipped by 5 bases and J by 4 bases, with 8 bases between them. Germline CDR1 and CDR2: SNHLY and FYNNEI. This CDR3 region has 12 residues. CDR3 coding DNA: TGTGCCAGCAGTACAGGGCCCTATGGCTACACCTTC. It codes for CASSTGPYGYTF. Looking up the rest from reference TRBV2 and TRBJ1-2 gives the full variable domain: EPEVTQTPSHQVTQMGQEVILRCVPISNHLYFYWYRQILGQKVEFLVSFYNNEISEKSEIFDDQFSVERPDGSNFTLKIRSTKLEDSAMYFCASSTGPYGYTFGSGTRLTVV.

This clone was counted between two and nine times. This sequence joins TRBV6-5 and TRBJ1-1, with D unresolved. The CDR3 length is 13 residues. Germline assignment: CDR1 MNHEY and CDR2 SVGAGI. V dropped 8 bases and J dropped 7 bases, with 17 bases sitting between them. The CDR3 loop is CASLAPQRGEAFF. CDR3 DNA: TGTGCCAGCTTGGCGCCCCAGCGCGGTGAAGCTTTCTTT.

This chain uses TRBV29-1 with TRBJ2-1, with 13 bases that match TRBD2. The trim removed 6 bases at V and 8 bases at J, leaving 7 bases unmatched. Germline V CDR1 and CDR2: SQVTM, ANQGSEA. The CDR3 loop spans 14 amino acids. CDR3 loop: CSVAGLAGVYEQFF. The CDR3 region has the DNA TGCAGCGTGGCAGGACTAGCGGGAGTCTATGAGCAGTTCTTC.

The CDR3 region has the DNA TGTGCCAGCAGTTTCTTATCAGGGGGCGTCGGGCAGCCCCAGCATTTT. The encoded protein is CASSFLSGGVGQPQHF. V gene TRBV28 combines with J gene TRBJ1-5; TRBD1 aligns across 8 bases. Per germline, CDR1 MDHEN and CDR2 SYDVKM. This CDR3 is 16 amino acids long. Unmatched junction bases numbered 11, after V lost 3 bases and J lost 7 bases. The complete variable domain, with remaining parts taken from reference TRBV28 and TRBJ1-5, reads DVKVTQSSRYLVKRTGEKVFLECVQDMDHENMFWYRQDPGLGLRLIYFSYDVKMKEKGDIPEGYSVSREKKERFSLILESASTNQTSMYLCASSFLSGGVGQPQHFGDGTRLSIL.

The genes are TRBV30 and TRBJ2-2, with D possibly being TRBD1 (6 bases). The germline V gene encodes CDR1 GTSNPN and CDR2 SVGIG (reference sequence). V lost 2 bases and J 5 bases, leaving 12 bases between the germline ends. The CDR3 totals 14 residues. CDR3 bases: TGTGCCTGGAGTTTTTACAGGGAAACCGGGGAGCTGTTTTTT. Residues: CAWSFYRETGELFF.

V and J are TRBV5-1 and TRBJ2-1; unclear D gene. The germline V and J ends were trimmed by 8 bases and 4 bases, with 13 bases remaining between them. CDR1 SGHRS and CDR2 YFSETQ come from the germline V gene. The CDR3 covers 13 residues. The CDR3 sequence: CASSPSSYNEQFF. Here the CDR3 DNA reads TGCGCCAGTAGCCCCTCGTCTTACAATGAGCAGTTCTTC. The full variable domain, completed using reference TRBV5-1 and TRBJ2-1, is KAGVTQTPRYLIKTRGQQVTLSCSPISGHRSVSWYQQTPGQGLQFLFEYFSETQRNKGNFPGRFSGRQFSNSRSEMNVSTLELGDSALYLCASSPSSYNEQFFGPGTRLTVL.

The chain combines TRBV20-1 with TRBJ2-2; D not resolved. V lost 2 bases to trimming and J lost 7 bases, with 5 bases between them. The CDR3 covers 11 residues. Germline values: CDR1 DFQATT, CDR2 SNEGSKA (reference sequence). DNA for the CDR3: TGCAGTGCTAGAAGTAGCGGGGAGCTGTTTTTT. It yields the protein CSARSSGELFF.

The table lists this clone with many counts. The chain employs TRBV30 and TRBJ1-5; TRBD1 matches 7 bases. Unmatched junction bases numbered 9, after V lost 1 base and J lost 6 bases. CDR1 and CDR2 from the germline V gene are GTSNPN and SVGIG (reference sequence). This CDR3 region has 15 residues. CDR3 in DNA: TGTGCCTGGAGTGAGCCCGACAGGGCTAGTCAGCCCCAGCATTTT. This codes for CAWSEPDRASQPQHF.

The chain joins TRBV6-5 to TRBJ1-1; no clear D. The V and J ends lost 6 bases and 4 bases respectively, with 12 bases between them. The CDR3 spans 13 residues. The germline CDR1 and CDR2 sequences are MNHEY and SVGAGI. In DNA form, the CDR3 reads TGTGCCAGCAGCTCCCCGCGAGGCACTGAAGCTTTCTTT. It is translated as CASSSPRGTEAFF.

This rearrangement joins TRBV28 to TRBJ1-1; weak D call: TRBD1 (6 bases). The CDR3 length is 14 residues. Germline CDR1 and CDR2: MDHEN and SYDVKM. Trimming left V 4 bases short and J 4 bases short, with 13 bases between. Here the CDR3 DNA reads TGTGCCAGCAGTTCTGCAGGGGCCAGCACTGAAGCTTTCTTT. Translation: CASSSAGASTEAFF.

The V gene is TRBV6-4, the J gene TRBJ2-3, with TRBD2 matching 12 bases. Per germline, CDR1 MRHNA and CDR2 SNTAGT. CDR3 length: 14 residues. J was trimmed by 9 bases and V by 5 bases; bases with no gene match: 6. Here the CDR3 DNA reads TGTGCCAGCAGTTCTAGCGGGGGGGCCGACACGCAGTATTTT. Translation gives CASSSSGGADTQYF.

J is TRBJ2-4 and V is TRBV19; 7 bases match TRBD1. Germline values: CDR1 LNHDA, CDR2 SQIVND (reference sequence). V lost 6 bases to trimming and J lost 6 bases; unmatched junction nucleotides: 8. There are 14 residues in the CDR3. The CDR3 loop is CASSGTASRNIQYF. CDR3 coding DNA: TGTGCCAGTAGCGGGACAGCCTCCAGAAACATTCAGTACTTC.